What follows are 26 T cell receptor beta chains derived from one specimen sequenced in a study of blood T cell repertoires in COVID-19. Clones were read by immunoSEQ multiplex PCR, and TCRdb kept only the in-frame ones, dropping some. The table has approximately 200,000 clones, approximately 80% seen once. The source material was PBMCs or T cells enriched from blood (not recorded which). The receptors come from a man aged 40-49 years who had recovered from COVID-19.

The chain couples TRBV6-5 to TRBJ1-2, with D unclear. The germline CDR1 and CDR2 sequences are MNHEY and SVGAGI. V was clipped by 6 bases and J by 11 bases, with 13 bases between them. The CDR3 consists of 11 residues. CDR3 coding DNA: TGTGCCAGCAGACAGACGAACCCTTACACCTTC. Translation gives CASRQTNPYTF.

The chain carries TRBV18 and TRBJ1-4; perhaps TRBD1 as D (5 bases). The germline V gene has CDR1 KGHSH and CDR2 LQKENI. CDR3 size: 16 residues. Trimming took 1 base from V and 3 from J, leaving 12 bases between them. The chain's CDR3 is CASSPLGHQPNEKLFF. DNA of the CDR3: TGTGCCAGCTCACCACTCGGACACCAGCCTAATGAAAAACTGTTTTTT.

The chain combines TRBV7-3 with TRBJ2-7; weak D call: TRBD1 (5 bases). Germline V lookup: CDR1 SGHTA, CDR2 FQGTGA. V was cut by 2 bases and J by 0 bases, with 5 bases left in between. There are 13 residues in the CDR3. The CDR3 DNA follows: TGTGCCAGCAGCTTAGACAGCTCCTACGAGCAGTACTTC. This encodes CASSLDSSYEQYF.

This clone was seen a few times. The chain carries TRBV10-3 and TRBJ1-1; 7 bases fit TRBD1. This CDR3 has 14 amino acids. V lost 6 bases to trimming and J lost 5 bases; unmatched junction nucleotides: 9. Germline values: CDR1 ENHRY, CDR2 SYGVKD. The CDR3 sequence: CAIREQGKRTEAFF. CDR3 in DNA: TGTGCCATCAGGGAACAGGGGAAGCGGACTGAAGCTTTCTTT.

CDR3 in DNA: TGTGCCAGCAGTTCCACTATACAGGGTGGCACTGAAGCTTTCTTT. Translated: CASSSTIQGGTEAFF. The genes are TRBV6-5 and TRBJ1-1, with a possible D match to TRBD1 (6 bases). CDR1 and CDR2 (germline): MNHEY, SVGAGI. Trimming shortened V by 4 bases and J by 4 bases, and 16 bases separated the two germline ends. CDR3 length: 15 amino acids.

The chain carries TRBV6-5 and TRBJ1-1; no clear D. The CDR3 is 11 amino acids. The ends were cut back, 7 bases at V and 6 bases at J, with 9 bases in the middle. Germline CDR1 MNHEY, CDR2 SVGAGI. This chain's CDR3 is CASKEVAEAFF. The CDR3 DNA reads as TGTGCCAGCAAGGAGGTCGCTGAAGCTTTCTTT.

V is TRBV4-1 and J is TRBJ2-2; D remains unclear. The CDR3 has 15 residues. Per the germline V gene, CDR1 is MGHRA and CDR2 is YSYEKL. Between the trimmed V and J ends, which lost 1 base and 4 bases, there was a span of 10 bases. This CDR3 reads CASSQVLRTTGELFF. CDR3 DNA: TGCGCCAGCAGCCAAGTTTTGAGAACCACCGGGGAGCTGTTTTTT.

The V call is TRBV11-3, the J call TRBJ2-1; 7 nucleotides align to TRBD2. The CDR3 consists of 15 residues. Unmatched junction bases numbered 12, after V lost 5 bases and J lost 8 bases. Looked up from germline, CDR1 is SGHNT and CDR2 is YENEEA. The CDR3 DNA is TGTGCCAGCAGCGTCGGGACTACATTCCAGGATGAGCAGTTCTTC. It yields the protein CASSVGTTFQDEQFF.

This clone was picked up a small number of times. This chain uses TRBV19 with TRBJ2-1; 8 bases agree with TRBD1. Germline lookup yields CDR1 LNHDA and CDR2 SQIVND (reference sequence). The CDR3 has 17 residues. J was trimmed by 3 bases and V by 3 bases; bases with no gene match: 10. The CDR3 loop is CASSIETGGLSYNEQFF. The DNA of the CDR3 is TGTGCCAGTAGTATTGAAACAGGGGGGTTGAGCTACAATGAGCAGTTCTTC.

This chain joins TRBV7-6 and TRBJ2-3, with 12 bases aligning to TRBD2. Germline lookup yields CDR1 SGHVS and CDR2 FNYEAQ. The CDR3 sequence is 15 residues long. V lost 5 bases and J lost 2; bases outside the gene matches: 2. The CDR3 here is CASSRLAGATDTQYF. CDR3 in DNA: TGTGCCAGCAGCCGACTAGCGGGGGCCACAGATACGCAGTATTTT.

With regard to this clone: Other nucleotide sequences from this sample produce the same CDR3. The chain recombines TRBV19 with TRBJ1-1, with D possibly TRBD1 on 5 matching bases. The germline V gene encodes CDR1 LNHDA and CDR2 SQIVND (reference sequence). Trimming cost V 0 bases and J 3 bases, with 8 bases left between them. The CDR3 has 14 amino acids. The CDR3 region is CASSIDPGDTEAFF. CDR3 nucleotides: TGTGCCAGTAGTATAGATCCGGGGGACACTGAAGCTTTCTTT.

The chain carries TRBV7-2 and TRBJ2-3; a possible D gene is TRBD2 (6 bases). Germline V CDR1 and CDR2: SGHTA, FQGNSA. This CDR3 region has 16 residues. The V end lost 5 bases, the J end lost 8 bases, and 23 bases lay between the germline ends. The CDR3 region has the DNA TGTGCCAGCAGCCCTAGTGGGGGGTCGGGTGGTGGTACGCAGTATTTT. It codes for CASSPSGGSGGGTQYF.

The V call is TRBV18, the J call TRBJ2-3; D uncertain. V was clipped by 6 bases and J by 0 bases, with 13 bases between them. The CDR3 consists of 15 residues. CDR1 is KGHSH and CDR2 is LQKENI in the germline V gene. The CDR3 sequence is CASSPRLESTDTQYF. CDR3 DNA sequence: TGTGCCAGCTCGCCCCGGTTGGAGAGCACAGATACGCAGTATTTT.

V is TRBV2 and J is TRBJ2-7, with 8 bases matching TRBD2. The V gene end was trimmed by 11 bases and the J gene end by 2 bases; junction bases not matched to a gene: 8. Germline V gene data show CDR1 as SNHLY and CDR2 as FYNNEI. The CDR3 has 13 amino acids. The DNA for the CDR3 is TGTGCCGGACATAGCGGGGTTCCCTACGAGCAGTACTTC. Its protein product is CAGHSGVPYEQYF. Full variable domain (outside the CDR3, taken from reference TRBV2 and TRBJ2-7): EPEVTQTPSHQVTQMGQEVILRCVPISNHLYFYWYRQILGQKVEFLVSFYNNEISEKSEIFDDQFSVERPDGSNFTLKIRSTKLEDSAMYFCAGHSGVPYEQYFGPGTRLTVT.

A few counts support this clone. This rearrangement joins TRBV5-1 to TRBJ2-2; tentative D call: TRBD1 (5 bases). This CDR3 has 15 residues. CDR1 and CDR2 (germline): SGHRS, YFSETQ. Trimming pared 1 base from V and 1 base from J, leaving 8 bases between. This chain's CDR3 is CASSLYGQNTGELFF. CDR3 DNA sequence: TGCGCCAGCAGCTTGTATGGACAGAACACCGGGGAGCTGTTTTTT. Full variable domain (remainder filled in from reference TRBV5-1 and TRBJ2-2): KAGVTQTPRYLIKTRGQQVTLSCSPISGHRSVSWYQQTPGQGLQFLFEYFSETQRNKGNFPGRFSGRQFSNSRSEMNVSTLELGDSALYLCASSLYGQNTGELFFGEGSRLTVL.

This CDR3 is CASSKRGGNTEAFF. The CDR3 DNA reads TGTGCCAGCAGTAAGAGGGGGGGAAACACTGAAGCTTTCTTT. V gene TRBV2 combines with J gene TRBJ1-1; a weak D match, TRBD1 (6 bases). Germline V gene lookup returns CDR1 SNHLY and CDR2 FYNNEI. The CDR3 covers 14 residues. V was cut by 5 bases and J by 2 bases, with 12 bases left in between.

The rearrangement links TRBV27 to TRBJ1-4; D ambiguous. Trimming took 6 bases from V and 0 from J, leaving 8 bases between them. Germline V gene data show CDR1 as MNHEY and CDR2 as SMNVEV (reference sequence). The CDR3 is 14 amino acids. Written as DNA, the CDR3 is TGTGCCAGCAGCGAAGCTGCAACTAATGAAAAACTGTTTTTT. Amino acid sequence: CASSEAATNEKLFF.

The chain couples TRBV11-1 to TRBJ1-5; D is possibly TRBD1 (5 bases). The CDR3 has 15 residues. CDR1 and CDR2 from the germline V gene are SGHAT and FQDESV (reference sequence). Trimming took off 3 bases at V and 7 bases at J, with 16 bases between the two ends. The CDR3 is CASSLEAGTGQPQHF. The CDR3 DNA follows: TGTGCCAGCAGCTTGGAGGCGGGGACGGGGCAGCCCCAGCATTTT.

The chain employs TRBV9 and TRBJ2-7, with 7 nucleotides matching TRBD1. CDR1 is SGDLS and CDR2 is YYNGEE in the germline V gene. This CDR3 has 13 amino acids. Germline trimming cut 4 bases from V and 4 bases from J; bases unmatched to any gene: 5. DNA of the CDR3: TGTGCCAGCAGCCTAAGGGACAGATACGAGCAGTACTTC. Translated, it gives CASSLRDRYEQYF.

The genes are TRBV7-2 and TRBJ1-2, with D perhaps matching TRBD1 (6 bases). The ends were cut back, 8 bases at V and 4 bases at J, with 14 bases in the middle. The CDR3 has 13 residues. Germline loops: CDR1 SGHTA, CDR2 FQGNSA. The DNA of the CDR3 is TGTGCCAGCGGGGGGGCTTCTGGCTATGGCTACACCTTC. Translation: CASGGASGYGYTF.

This clone came up a few times. CDR3 DNA: TGTGCCAGCAGTGAAACGTCTAGCGGGTACCAATTGGAGACCCAGTACTTC. Translating gives CASSETSSGYQLETQYF. The J gene is TRBJ2-5, the V gene TRBV6-1; TRBD2 matches at 8 bases. After removal of 2 bases from V and 5 bases from J, the junction contained 13 bases not matched to a gene. CDR3 length equals 17 residues. Germline loops: CDR1 MNHNS, CDR2 SASEGT.

The CDR3 DNA reads TGTGCCAGCAGCCGACCCGGACTGGACAATGAGCAGTTCTTC. It yields the protein CASSRPGLDNEQFF. The rearrangement uses TRBV3-1 (or the pseudogene TRBV3-2) and TRBJ2-1; tentatively, D is TRBD2 (5 bases). V shed 4 bases and J shed 5 bases, with 12 bases lying between them. Germline CDR1 is LGHDT and CDR2 is YNNKEL (reference sequence). The CDR3 is 14 amino acids.

This clone has just a few counts. J is TRBJ2-2 and V is TRBV11-3; unclear D gene. The CDR3 contains 14 residues. The germline V and J ends were trimmed by 4 bases and 2 bases, with 8 bases remaining between them. Germline V gene sequence: CDR1 SGHNT, CDR2 YENEEA. The CDR3, as DNA: TGTGCCAGCAGCTCTGTCTATAACACCGGGGAGCTGTTTTTT. Encoded protein: CASSSVYNTGELFF.

The chain has TRBV28 and TRBJ2-6; TRBD1 aligns across 8 bases. With V trimmed by 2 bases and J by 0 bases, 6 bases remained unmatched. The germline gives CDR1 MDHEN, CDR2 SYDVKM. There are 18 residues in the CDR3. CDR3 protein: CASSLGQGAFSGANVLTF. The CDR3 bases are TGTGCCAGCAGTTTAGGGCAGGGGGCTTTCTCTGGGGCCAACGTCCTGACTTTC.

This rearrangement joins TRBV10-3 to TRBJ1-2; the D gene is possibly TRBD1 (6 bases). Per germline, CDR1 ENHRY and CDR2 SYGVKD. The CDR3 has 15 amino acids. The V end was cut by 3 bases, the J end by 2 bases, with 13 bases between. CDR3 loop: CAISDPNRVNYGYTF. For the CDR3, the DNA is TGTGCCATCAGTGACCCCAACAGGGTCAACTATGGCTACACCTTC.

The genes are TRBV28 and TRBJ1-6; possibly TRBD1 for D (6 bases). Germline lookup yields CDR1 MDHEN and CDR2 SYDVKM. Trimming shortened V by 6 bases and J by 9 bases, and 18 bases separated the two germline ends. The CDR3 loop spans 15 amino acids. The CDR3 loop reads CASRSQQGGGSPLHF. Here the CDR3 DNA reads TGTGCCAGCAGATCCCAACAGGGTGGAGGTTCACCCCTCCACTTT. Based on the CDR3 plus reference TRBV28 and TRBJ1-6, the full variable domain is DVKVTQSSRYLVKRTGEKVFLECVQDMDHENMFWYRQDPGLGLRLIYFSYDVKMKEKGDIPEGYSVSREKKERFSLILESASTNQTSMYLCASRSQQGGGSPLHFGNGTRLTVT.